One sample yielded the 16 T cell receptor beta chains listed below, sequenced in a study of regulatory T cells in long-lasting Graves disease. Noted time point: persistent/refractory GD, antithyroid drugs over 5 years with positive TRAb. PBMC RNA was the source of the TCR library. The TCR beta library used iRepertoire HTBI primers with Arm-PCR amplification of CDR3. TCRdb called the multiplex PCR reads again in MiXCR, with one record for every CDR3 protein. Among 430,000 or so distinct CDR3 sequences listed, around a fifth were seen once. Sequencing used peripheral blood mononuclear cells (PBMCs), obtained when the disease was refractory, from a patient treated with antithyroid drugs. These receptors came from a female donor with Graves disease.

Many counts were recorded for this clonotype. CDR3: CASSQVGYTEAFF. The CDR3 DNA follows: TGTGCCAGCAGCCAAGTGGGATACACTGAAGCTTTCTTT. The J gene is TRBJ1-1, the V gene TRBV3-1; no reliable D call. The germline gives CDR1 LGHDT, CDR2 YNNKEL (reference sequence). This CDR3 is built from 13 residues. The V gene lost 1 base and the J gene lost 3 bases, with 6 bases spanning the gap.

This clonotype appeared once. Possible read error: a much larger clone is one base away. The gene calls are TRBV25-1 and TRBJ1-1; D is ambiguous. Trimming removed 6 bases at V and 1 base at J, with 9 bases between. The germline V gene has CDR1 MGHDK and CDR2 SYGVNS. This CDR3 is 13 amino acids long. The CDR3 nucleotides read TGTGCCAGCAGGCCTGTAGGGAACACTGAAGCTTTCTTT. This sequence encodes CASRPVGNTEAFF.

This clonotype has at least ten counts. This chain links TRBV13 with TRBJ2-5, with TRBD2 matching 9 bases. After removal of 1 base from V and 3 bases from J, the junction contained 3 bases not matched to a gene. This CDR3 region has 15 residues. Looked up from germline, CDR1 is PRHDT and CDR2 is FYEKMQ (reference sequence). The CDR3 DNA follows: TGTGCCAGCAGCTTAGAAGCTAGCGGGAAAGAGACCCAGTACTTC. Its protein product is CASSLEASGKETQYF.

This clonotype was recorded many times. This chain uses TRBV28 with TRBJ2-7; TRBD2 aligns across 11 bases. Looked up from germline, CDR1 is MDHEN and CDR2 is SYDVKM. With V trimmed by 4 bases and J by 2 bases, 4 bases remained unmatched. The CDR3 loop spans 15 amino acids. CDR3 in DNA: TGTGCCAGCAGTTCTCCGGGACTAGCGGCCTACGAGCAGTACTTC. As protein: CASSSPGLAAYEQYF.

In this sample, this clonotype turned up many times. This rearrangement joins TRBV28 to TRBJ1-3, with D unclear. CDR1 and CDR2 from the germline V gene are MDHEN and SYDVKM. V dropped 3 bases and J dropped 0 bases, with 9 bases sitting between them. CDR3 size: 15 residues. The CDR3 DNA reads as TGTGCCAGCAGTTTGGTGGTCGGCTCTGGAAACACCATATATTTT. Its translation: CASSLVVGSGNTIYF. Supplemented by reference TRBV28 and TRBJ1-3, the full variable domain reads DVKVTQSSRYLVKRTGEKVFLECVQDMDHENMFWYRQDPGLGLRLIYFSYDVKMKEKGDIPEGYSVSREKKERFSLILESASTNQTSMYLCASSLVVGSGNTIYFGEGSWLTVV.

This clonotype was observed a handful of times. The chain employs TRBV5-4 and TRBJ2-7; D is unresolved. V was pared by 0 bases and J by 2 bases, with 9 bases between. The CDR3 contains 14 residues. The V gene's germline CDR1 is SGHNT and CDR2 YYREEE (reference sequence). In DNA form, the CDR3 reads TGTGCCAGCAGCTTGGATCTCAGCCCCTACGAGCAGTACTTC. Protein product: CASSLDLSPYEQYF.

The rearrangement joins TRBV29-1 to TRBJ2-7; maybe TRBD1 (5 bases). Germline CDR1 is SQVTM and CDR2 is ANQGSEA. Trimming cost V 3 bases and J 7 bases, with 13 bases left between them. The CDR3 consists of 12 residues. Here the CDR3 DNA reads TGCAGCGTTGAGTCAGGGATGGAAGAGCAGTACTTC. Encoded protein: CSVESGMEEQYF.

This clonotype was observed many times. Here the CDR3 reads CASSLRGGVNIQYF. CDR3 in DNA: TGTGCCAGCAGTTTGCGGGGGGGCGTAAACATTCAGTACTTC. The chain has TRBV12-3 or TRBV12-4 and TRBJ2-4, with 9 positions matching TRBD2. The CDR3 extends over 14 amino acids. J lost 6 bases, V lost 3 bases, and 3 bases had no gene match.

There are many counts of this clonotype. The J gene is TRBJ1-2, the V gene TRBV30; D is uncertain. The CDR3 spans 11 residues. Trimming removed 2 bases at V and 4 bases at J, with 5 bases between. Germline CDR1 is GTSNPN and CDR2 is SVGIG (reference sequence). CDR3 sequence (DNA): TGTGCCTGGAGTCGGGGCTATGGCTACACCTTC. This translates into CAWSRGYGYTF.

J is TRBJ1-6 and V is TRBV20-1; D is perhaps TRBD1 (6 bases). Deletions cut 6 bases from V and 8 bases from J, with 17 bases between. The CDR3 has 14 amino acids. Germline assignment: CDR1 DFQATT and CDR2 SNEGSKA (reference sequence). This CDR3 is CSARPQQGYSPLHF. In nucleotides, the CDR3 is TGCAGTGCCAGACCGCAGCAGGGGTATTCACCCCTCCACTTT.

The V gene is TRBV5-5, the J gene TRBJ1-6; 7 positions match TRBD1. The CDR3 has 16 amino acids. Germline V gene data show CDR1 as SGHKS and CDR2 as YYEKEE (reference sequence). J lost 8 bases, V lost 3 bases, and 11 bases had no gene match. The CDR3 DNA reads TGTGCCAGCAGCTCAACAGGGGAGACCTACCATTCACCCCTCCACTTT. Translating it yields CASSSTGETYHSPLHF.

This clonotype was detected ten times or more. This chain joins TRBV28 and TRBJ2-7; TRBD1 agrees at 7 bases. The CDR3 consists of 13 residues. With 7 bases clipped from V and 5 bases from J, the junction kept 8 bases outside the gene matches. The germline V gene encodes CDR1 MDHEN and CDR2 SYDVKM. The CDR3 sequence is CASISTGVDEQYF. The DNA for the CDR3 is TGTGCCAGCATCTCAACAGGGGTAGACGAGCAGTACTTC.

Details on this clonotype: Being one base from a much bigger clone, this may be a read error. CDR3 residues: CSASGGGNEQYF. The CDR3 DNA follows: TGCAGTGCTTCAGGGGGGGGTAACGAGCAGTACTTC. V usage is TRBV20-1 and J usage is TRBJ2-7, with D tentatively TRBD1 or TRBD2 (7 bases each). V lost 5 bases and J lost 5, with 13 bases in between. The length of the CDR3 is 12 residues. Germline V gives CDR1 DFQATT, CDR2 SNEGSKA (reference sequence).

The chain has TRBV2 and TRBJ2-5; maybe TRBD1 (6 bases). The CDR3 extends over 14 amino acids. V was clipped by 0 bases and J by 2 bases, with 7 bases between them. Germline-derived CDR1 and CDR2 are SNHLY and FYNNEI. The CDR3 bases are TGTGCCAGCAGTGAAGCGGGACAACAAGAGACCCAGTACTTC. Amino acid sequence: CASSEAGQQETQYF.

This clonotype is categorized as medium-sized. The rearrangement joins TRBV2 to TRBJ1-2, with 10 nucleotides matching TRBD1. Losses at the gene ends were 4 bases for V and 8 bases for J; bases not matched to a gene: 13. This CDR3 comprises 16 residues. Looked up from germline, CDR1 is SNHLY and CDR2 is FYNNEI. CDR3 protein: CASSAQPRQGAGGYTF. CDR3 sequence (DNA): TGTGCCAGCAGTGCGCAACCCCGACAGGGGGCGGGGGGCTACACCTTC.

The J gene is TRBJ2-1, the V gene TRBV28, with 11 bases lining up with TRBD2. Germline V gene data show CDR1 as MDHEN and CDR2 as SYDVKM. Trimming cost V 0 bases and J 5 bases; bases outside gene matches: 3. The CDR3 extends over 16 amino acids. CDR3 loop: CASSLWGSGRDNEQFF. The CDR3 DNA reads TGTGCCAGCAGTTTATGGGGTAGCGGGAGGGACAATGAGCAGTTCTTC.